This T cell receptor beta chain was observed in a study of OX40 agonist ivuxolimab in advanced cancers. Study summary: Therapy given before enrollment (anti-PD-1, anti-PD-L1 or anti-CTLA-4) was allowed, and under 45% had some. Study-level points and caveats: CD8+ T cells (on average) carried more expanded clones than CD4+ T cells.

This CDR3 contains 14 residues. Germline values: CDR1 WSHSY, CDR2 SAAADI. Trimming removed 3 bases at V and 7 bases at J, with 14 bases between. This clone appeared a single time. The antigen remains unidentified. Profiled with immunoSEQ multiplex PCR; TCRdb holds only in-frame clones, not every one. The repertoire holds some 77,000 clones, with around 90% as singletons. This receptor was taken from an adult with an advanced solid tumor such as melanoma, head and neck, liver or kidney cancer. The input for sequencing was CD4+ or CD8+ T cells sorted from blood, taken in a trial of the OX40 agonist ivuxolimab. The rearrangement links TRBV10-2 to TRBJ2-3, with D perhaps TRBD2 (7 bases). The CDR3 sequence: CASSEGGLYYTQYF. The CDR3 nucleotides read TGCGCCAGCAGTGAAGGGGGACTATACTATACGCAGTATTTT.